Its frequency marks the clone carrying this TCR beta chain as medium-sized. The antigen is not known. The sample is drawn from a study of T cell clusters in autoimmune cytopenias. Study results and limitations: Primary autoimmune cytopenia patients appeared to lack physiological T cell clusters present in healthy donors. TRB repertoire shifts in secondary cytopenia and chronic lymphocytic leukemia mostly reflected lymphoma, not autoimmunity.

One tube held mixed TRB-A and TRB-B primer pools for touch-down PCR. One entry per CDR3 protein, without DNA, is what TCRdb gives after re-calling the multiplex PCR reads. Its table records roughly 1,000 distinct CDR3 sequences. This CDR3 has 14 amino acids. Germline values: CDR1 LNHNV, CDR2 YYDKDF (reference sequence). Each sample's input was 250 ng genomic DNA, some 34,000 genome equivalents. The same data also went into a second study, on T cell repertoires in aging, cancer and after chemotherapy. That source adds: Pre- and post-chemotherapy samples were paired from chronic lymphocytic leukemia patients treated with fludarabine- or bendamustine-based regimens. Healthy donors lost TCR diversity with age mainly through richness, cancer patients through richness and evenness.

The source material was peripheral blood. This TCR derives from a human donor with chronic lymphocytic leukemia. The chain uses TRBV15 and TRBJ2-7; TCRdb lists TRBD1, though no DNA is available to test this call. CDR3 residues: CATREGGVPYEQYF.